This T cell receptor beta chain came from a study of blood T cells in healthy people across ages. General observations from the study: Roughly linear declines in TCR beta diversity per million T cells occurred with age.

Healthy Caucasian individuals from Russia aged roughly 6 to 90 served as donors. Each individual donor underwent a draw of approximately 10 milliliters of peripheral blood. In each sample, at least 7 million PBMCs were isolated. This clonotype was picked up a small number of times. Its antigen is unidentified. This CDR3 is 15 amino acids long. Losses at the gene ends were 1 base for V and 7 bases for J; bases not matched to a gene: 6. Germline CDR1 is DFQATT and CDR2 is SNEGSKA (reference sequence). Sample-barcoded 5' priming and a J-beta primer mix drove a second PCR of about 7 to 12 cycles. TCRdb processed the 5' RACE reads anew with MiXCR; each CDR3 protein has one entry. This sample carries 1.5 million to 1.8 million distinct CDR3 sequences, 40% to 45% of them seen once, and the ten largest clones take around 4%.

This TCR came from a woman between 18 and 29 years old in good health. The sample taken for sequencing was blood. V and J are TRBV20-1 and TRBJ2-1; 11 bases map to TRBD2. The CDR3 sequence: CSARGASGRRNEQFF. The CDR3 DNA sequence: TGCAGTGCTAGAGGTGCTAGCGGGAGGCGGAATGAGCAGTTCTTC.